This T cell receptor beta chain is drawn from a study of T cell responses to AZD1222 COVID-19 vaccine. Whole-study results and caveats: Donors were chiefly white British, with a greater number of females, and clonal diversity was perhaps underestimated. Baseline seropositivity occurred in only six AZD1222 recipients. Spike regions recognized by vaccine-associated CD4 TCRs spanned the protein, led by 160-218 and 743-854.

As concerns this clone: Its antigen is not identified.

This CDR3 contains 15 residues. V lost 1 base and J lost 2, with 10 bases in between. CDR1 and CDR2 (germline): LNHDA, SQIVND (reference sequence). Generated by immunoSEQ multiplex PCR, the TCRdb table keeps only in-frame clones and is missing some. The table has about 110,000 clones, roughly 86% seen once. Sequenced here: peripheral blood, sampled on day 0 of AZD1222 vaccination. This chain uses TRBV19 with TRBJ2-3; D gene ambiguous. This clonotype was sampled from an adult in good health. CDR3 protein: CASSIGVQNTDTQYF. DNA of the CDR3: TGTGCCAGTAGTATAGGAGTCCAAAACACAGATACGCAGTATTTT.